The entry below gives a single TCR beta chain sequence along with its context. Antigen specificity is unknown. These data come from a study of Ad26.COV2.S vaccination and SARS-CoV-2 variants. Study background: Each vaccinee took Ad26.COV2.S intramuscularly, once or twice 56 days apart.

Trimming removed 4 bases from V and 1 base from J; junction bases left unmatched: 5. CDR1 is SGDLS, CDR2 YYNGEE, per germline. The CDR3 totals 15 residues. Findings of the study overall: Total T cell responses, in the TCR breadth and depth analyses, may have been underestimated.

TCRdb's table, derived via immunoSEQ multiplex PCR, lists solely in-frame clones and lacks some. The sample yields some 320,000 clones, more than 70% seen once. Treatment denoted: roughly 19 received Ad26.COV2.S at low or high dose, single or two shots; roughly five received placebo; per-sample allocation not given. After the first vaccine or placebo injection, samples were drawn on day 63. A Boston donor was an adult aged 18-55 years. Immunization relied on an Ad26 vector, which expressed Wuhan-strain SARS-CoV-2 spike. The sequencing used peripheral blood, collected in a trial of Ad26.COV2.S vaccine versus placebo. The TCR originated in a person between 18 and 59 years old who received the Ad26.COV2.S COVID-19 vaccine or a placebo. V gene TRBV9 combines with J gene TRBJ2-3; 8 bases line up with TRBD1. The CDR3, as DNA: TGTGCCAGCAGCTCTCGGACAGGGCGCACAGATACGCAGTATTTT. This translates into CASSSRTGRTDTQYF.